The sequence of this T cell receptor beta chain was determined in a study of T cell changes during pregnancy in multiple sclerosis. TCRdb's table, derived via immunoSEQ multiplex PCR, lists solely in-frame clones and lacks some. The profile covers some 60,000 clones, with 75% to 90% appearing a single time and under 0.45% taken by the ten largest. CDR3 length: 15 residues. The germline CDR1 and CDR2 sequences are MNHNS and SASEGT. V lost 5 bases, J lost 1 base, and 11 bases lay in between. The chain has TRBV6-1 and TRBJ2-2; tentatively, D is TRBD1 (6 bases). This specimen consisted of CD4+ T cells from peripheral blood mononuclear cells, obtained in the third trimester of pregnancy. The TCR comes from a female donor with multiple sclerosis, enrolled in a pregnancy study. Here the CDR3 DNA reads TGTGCCAGCAGTCCCCAGGGACAGAACACCGGGGAGCTGTTTTTT. Its translation is CASSPQGQNTGELFF.